Detailed here is one TCR beta chain. The data are from a study of blood T cell repertoires in COVID-19. Study-level background: The samples span acute and convalescent COVID-19 from the United States, Italy and Spain. Sample material is recorded as cDNA or gDNA derived from T cells, B-cell-depleted T cells, or PBMCs.

Per the original data handling: Nucleated cell counts were estimated from reference gene primer amplification. The method was immunoSEQ multiplex PCR; TCRdb's version includes in-frame clones alone and lacks a portion of them. V, J and clone size are taken as reported in that table, and D and trimming were inferred from the DNA itself. The sample comprises about 340,000 clones, about four fifths of which are singletons, and just under 3% rests with the top ten. V was shortened by 2 bases and J by 8 bases, with 13 bases between the two germline ends. CDR3 length: 13 amino acids. Per germline, CDR1 SGHDT and CDR2 YYEEEE.

This chain connects TRBV5-6 to TRBJ1-2; D is ambiguous. The specimen was peripheral blood. The TCR originated in a man aged 25-40 years with active or convalescent COVID-19. The CDR3 DNA reads TGTGCCAGCAGCTTCTTGAAGGGAGGAGGCTACACCTTC. This encodes CASSFLKGGGYTF.